Below are 28 T cell receptor beta chains sequenced from a single sample in a study of T-cell reconstitution after alpha-beta-depleted transplantation in children. Preparation of the TCRbeta library used unique molecular identifiers. Via MiXCR, TCRdb re-called the PCR reads, giving one row per CDR3 protein. The sample contains over 45,000 distinct CDR3 sequences, 5.8% of which appear only once. The source material was PBMCs, mostly from graft donor cells, sampled 60 days after TCRalphabeta/CD19-depleted stem cell transplant. These receptors were taken from a female patient between 2 and 15 years old who had a stem cell transplant for aplastic anemia, so the T cells may come from the graft donor.

This clonotype occurred many times. J is TRBJ2-3 and V is TRBV9; D is possibly TRBD2 (6 bases). The CDR3 has 15 amino acids. The V gene's germline CDR1 is SGDLS and CDR2 YYNGEE. Trimming took off 3 bases at V and 1 base at J, with 12 bases between the two ends. This CDR3 is CASSEGLPGTDTQYF. The CDR3 coding sequence is TGTGCCAGCAGCGAGGGACTCCCAGGCACAGATACGCAGTATTTT.

The chain employs TRBV4-1 and TRBJ1-1, with D possibly matching TRBD1 (5 bases). V was cut by 0 bases and J by 0 bases, with 14 bases left in between. This CDR3 has 17 amino acids. From germline, CDR1 is MGHRA and CDR2 YSYEKL. The CDR3 coding sequence is TGCGCCAGCAGCCAAGATGGCGGGGGAACTATGAACACTGAAGCTTTCTTT. It translates to CASSQDGGGTMNTEAFF.

This clonotype was seen at least ten times. This rearrangement joins TRBV5-1 to TRBJ2-7; 7 positions match TRBD1. The CDR3 extends over 14 amino acids. Germline V lookup: CDR1 SGHRS, CDR2 YFSETQ. Trimming at V came to 4 bases and at J to 7 bases, leaving 11 bases not matched to a gene. Here the CDR3 reads CASSTQPGQQEQYF. The CDR3 DNA is TGCGCCAGCAGCACGCAACCGGGACAGCAGGAGCAGTACTTC.

Ten or more counts support this clonotype. V is TRBV3-1 and J is TRBJ2-7; D not resolved. Germline-derived CDR1 and CDR2 are LGHDT and YNNKEL (reference sequence). V lost 3 bases and J 5 bases, leaving 8 bases between the germline ends. The CDR3 runs to 12 residues. The CDR3 DNA is TGTGCCAGCAGCCACGGCGCGCACGAGCAGTACTTC. Translated, it gives CASSHGAHEQYF.

This clonotype was detected ten times or more. V is TRBV15 and J is TRBJ2-7; TRBD1 agrees at 8 bases. V lost 4 bases, J lost 5 bases, and 1 base stayed unmatched. CDR1 is LNHNV and CDR2 is YYDKDF in the germline V gene (reference sequence). The CDR3 sequence is 12 residues long. For the CDR3, the DNA is TGTGCCACCAGCACGACAGGGGACGAGCAGTACTTC. Translated, it gives CATSTTGDEQYF. The full variable domain, its missing parts supplied by reference TRBV15 and TRBJ2-7, is DAMVIQNPRYQVTQFGKPVTLSCSQTLNHNVMYWYQQKSSQAPKLLFHYYDKDFNNEADTPDNFQSRRPNTSFCFLDIRSPGLGDTAMYLCATSTTGDEQYFGPGTRLTVT.

The table lists this clonotype with many counts. V gene TRBV4-1 combines with J gene TRBJ2-7; TRBD1 might be the D (5 bases). Germline V gene sequence: CDR1 MGHRA, CDR2 YSYEKL. With 3 bases removed from V and 3 bases from J, the gap between germline ends came to 9 bases. CDR3 size: 13 residues. CDR3 DNA sequence: TGCGCCAGCAGCCACGACAGAGACTACGAGCAGTACGTC. Its translation is CASSHDRDYEQYV.

This clonotype has a count of ten or more. The chain uses TRBV7-2 and TRBJ2-2; 7 bases match TRBD1. V was pared by 5 bases and J by 6 bases, with 9 bases of the junction left unmatched. CDR1 and CDR2 (germline): SGHTA, FQGNSA. The CDR3 covers 15 residues. The CDR3 sequence: CASSVTGFDAGELFF. For the CDR3, the DNA is TGTGCCAGCAGCGTGACAGGGTTTGATGCCGGGGAGCTGTTTTTT.

Ten or more counts support this clonotype. This rearrangement joins TRBV20-1 to TRBJ1-2; 7 nucleotides line up with TRBD1. The CDR3 contains 11 residues. Germline values: CDR1 DFQATT, CDR2 SNEGSKA (reference sequence). V was clipped by 7 bases and J by 8 bases; unmatched bases: 7. The CDR3 DNA reads TGCAGTGACGACAGGGTTGGGGGCTACACCTTC. It codes for CSDDRVGGYTF.

This clonotype is deemed medium-sized. The chain is built from TRBV15 and TRBJ2-5; 10 bases fit TRBD1. The CDR3 length is 17 residues. J lost 4 bases, V lost 2 bases, and 10 bases had no gene match. Germline loops: CDR1 LNHNV, CDR2 YYDKDF (reference sequence). The CDR3 loop reads CATSRPYRQGARETQYF. In nucleotides, the CDR3 is TGTGCCACCAGCAGACCTTACCGACAGGGGGCGAGAGAGACCCAGTACTTC.

This clonotype was observed at least ten times. The gene calls are TRBV20-1 and TRBJ2-7; perhaps TRBD2 as D (5 bases). The CDR3 length is 13 residues. V lost 1 base and J lost 3, with 10 bases in between. The germline V gene encodes CDR1 DFQATT and CDR2 SNEGSKA (reference sequence). The CDR3 nucleotides read TGCAGTGCTAGAGCTTTGAGCGGCTACGAGCAGTACTTC. It is translated as CSARALSGYEQYF.

This clonotype was seen many times. V gene TRBV6-1 combines with J gene TRBJ2-3; the match to TRBD1 covers 7 bases. The ends lost 3 bases at V and 0 bases at J; junction bases unmatched: 6. This CDR3 has 16 residues. Germline CDR1 and CDR2: MNHNS and SASEGT. CDR3 DNA sequence: TGTGCCAGCAGTGACAACAGGGGACCTAGCACAGATACGCAGTATTTT. This sequence encodes CASSDNRGPSTDTQYF.

This clonotype was recorded at least ten times. The chain uses TRBV20-1 and TRBJ2-7; D tentatively fits TRBD1 or TRBD2 (6 bases each). CDR3 length: 15 amino acids. Germline V gene lookup returns CDR1 DFQATT and CDR2 SNEGSKA (reference sequence). The V end lost 0 bases, the J end lost 1 base, and 13 bases lay between the germline ends. The CDR3 nucleotides are TGCAGTGCTAGAGATGGACGGGGGCTTTCCTACGAGCAGTACTTC. This codes for CSARDGRGLSYEQYF.

This clonotype was detected many times. J is TRBJ2-2 and V is TRBV20-1; 9 bases match TRBD1. This CDR3 region has 18 residues. Germline CDR1 DFQATT, CDR2 SNEGSKA (reference sequence). V lost 3 bases to trimming and J lost 9 bases; unmatched junction nucleotides: 20. The CDR3 nucleotides read TGCAGTGCTAGCCCGAAGGGTGGGGACAGGGTTATGCCCCGGGAGCTGTTTTTT. This sequence encodes CSASPKGGDRVMPRELFF.

The gene calls are TRBV4-1 and TRBJ1-4; a possible D gene is TRBD1 (5 bases). The germline V gene has CDR1 MGHRA and CDR2 YSYEKL. V shed 1 base and J shed 8 bases, with 14 bases lying between them. The CDR3 extends over 15 amino acids. As DNA, the CDR3 is TGCGCCAGCAGCCAAGGGCCCCAGGGTGGGGAAAAACTGTTTTTT. Encoded protein: CASSQGPQGGEKLFF.

This clonotype was seen ten or more times. V gene TRBV29-1 combines with J gene TRBJ2-6; a possible D gene is TRBD1 (6 bases). The CDR3 has 16 residues. Per the germline V gene, CDR1 is SQVTM and CDR2 is ANQGSEA. V lost 4 bases and J 3 bases, leaving 16 bases between the germline ends. The CDR3 region is CSVVFFQGSGANVLTF. The DNA of the CDR3 is TGCAGCGTTGTCTTTTTTCAGGGGAGTGGGGCCAACGTCCTGACTTTC.

The table lists this clonotype with many counts. The chain uses TRBV5-1 and TRBJ2-1, with D tentatively TRBD1 (6 bases). The CDR3 runs to 14 residues. The germline V gene encodes CDR1 SGHRS and CDR2 YFSETQ. Trimming took off 2 bases at V and 2 bases at J, with 8 bases between the two ends. CDR3 nucleotides: TGCGCCAGCAGCTTACAGGGACCCTACAATGAGCAGTTCTTC. This codes for CASSLQGPYNEQFF. The variable domain in full, completed from reference TRBV5-1 and TRBJ2-1, reads KAGVTQTPRYLIKTRGQQVTLSCSPISGHRSVSWYQQTPGQGLQFLFEYFSETQRNKGNFPGRFSGRQFSNSRSEMNVSTLELGDSALYLCASSLQGPYNEQFFGPGTRLTVL.

This clonotype was seen at least ten times. This sequence joins TRBV5-1 and TRBJ2-5, with TRBD1 identical over 7 bases. The germline V gene encodes CDR1 SGHRS and CDR2 YFSETQ. The V gene end was trimmed by 5 bases and the J gene end by 3 bases; junction bases not matched to a gene: 7. The length of the CDR3 is 14 residues. Written as DNA, the CDR3 is TGCGCCAGCAGTACCGGGACAGAGAAAGAGACCCAGTACTTC. This encodes CASSTGTEKETQYF.

This clonotype was recorded at least ten times. CDR3 DNA sequence: TGTGCCAGCAGCTTCGGGACTAGCGGGAAAAATGAGCAGTTCTTC. This sequence encodes CASSFGTSGKNEQFF. V usage is TRBV13 and J usage is TRBJ2-1; 13 bases are shared with TRBD2. The CDR3 consists of 15 residues. The germline gives CDR1 PRHDT, CDR2 FYEKMQ (reference sequence). J was trimmed by 7 bases and V by 3 bases; bases with no gene match: 3.

Many counts were recorded for this clonotype. The chain recombines TRBV18 with TRBJ2-2; 14 nucleotides agree with TRBD2. This CDR3 has 17 residues. After removal of 2 bases from V and 5 bases from J, the junction contained 4 bases not matched to a gene. The germline V gene has CDR1 KGHSH and CDR2 LQKENI. The CDR3 reads CASSPAGLAGGTGELFF. The DNA of the CDR3 is TGTGCCAGCTCACCAGCCGGACTAGCGGGAGGAACCGGGGAGCTGTTTTTT.

A few counts support this clonotype. This sequence joins TRBV19 and TRBJ2-3; weak D call: TRBD1 (5 bases). The length of the CDR3 is 14 residues. The ends were cut back, 10 bases at V and 2 bases at J, with 16 bases in the middle. The germline V gene has CDR1 LNHDA and CDR2 SQIVND (reference sequence). The CDR3 spells CATRTTWNTDTQYF. The CDR3 DNA follows: TGTGCCACCAGGACAACGTGGAACACAGATACGCAGTATTTT.

There are many counts of this clonotype. The chain links TRBV20-1 to TRBJ2-1; 10 bases are shared with TRBD2. Looked up from germline, CDR1 is DFQATT and CDR2 is SNEGSKA (reference sequence). The CDR3 consists of 13 residues. Trimming removed 7 bases from V and 6 bases from J; junction bases left unmatched: 6. The CDR3 nucleotides are TGCAGTGGAGCTAGCGGGAGCTCCAATGAGCAGTTCTTC. Translating gives CSGASGSSNEQFF.

The table lists this clonotype with many counts. The chain links TRBV11-2 to TRBJ1-4, with 7 bases that match TRBD1. Germline V gives CDR1 SGHAT, CDR2 FQNNGV. The CDR3 spans 13 residues. V was clipped by 4 bases and J by 8 bases; unmatched bases: 4. The CDR3 nucleotides read TGTGCCAGCAGCTCAGACAGGGACGAAAAACTGTTTTTT. This encodes CASSSDRDEKLFF.

This clonotype was detected ten times or more. One end of the junction varies from germline; a read error may be responsible. The rearrangement links TRBV18 to TRBJ2-5; 10 nucleotides agree with TRBD2. Germline V gene lookup returns CDR1 KGHSH and CDR2 LQKENI. The CDR3 spans 16 residues. The CDR3 region has the DNA TGTGCCAGCTCACCCAAGACTAGCGGGCCGCAAGGGACCCAGTACTTC. This codes for CASSPKTSGPQGTQYF. Using reference TRBV18 and TRBJ2-5 for the parts outside the CDR3, the full variable domain is NAGVMQNPRHLVRRRGQEARLRCSPMKGHSHVYWYRQLPEEGLKFMVYLQKENIIDESGMPKERFSAEFPKEGPSILRIQQVVRGDSAAYFCASSPKTSGPQGTQYFGPGTRLLVL.

Many counts were recorded for this clonotype. The CDR3: CASSDLRGTGYYNEQFF. CDR3 in DNA: TGTGCCAGCAGTGATCTTCGGGGGACAGGGTACTACAATGAGCAGTTCTTC. The chain has TRBV25-1 and TRBJ2-1; TRBD1 agrees at 9 bases. V gave up 3 bases and J gave up 3 bases; unmatched junction bases: 9. This CDR3 is built from 17 residues. CDR1 is MGHDK, CDR2 SYGVNS, per germline.

This clonotype appeared a few times. This chain joins TRBV7-9 and TRBJ2-5, with 10 bases fitting TRBD2. The CDR3 totals 15 residues. V was pared by 3 bases and J by 3 bases, with 4 bases of the junction left unmatched. Germline assignment: CDR1 SEHNR and CDR2 FQNEAQ (reference sequence). This CDR3 is CASSFWLAGEETQYF. CDR3 coding DNA: TGTGCCAGCAGCTTCTGGCTAGCGGGAGAAGAGACCCAGTACTTC.

This clonotype was picked up many times. The chain employs TRBV11-2 and TRBJ2-7; unclear D gene. This CDR3 contains 12 residues. Trimming left V 2 bases short and J 4 bases short, with 6 bases between. Germline V lookup: CDR1 SGHAT, CDR2 FQNNGV. As DNA, the CDR3 is TGTGCCAGCAGCTTAAATGTGTACGAGCAGTACTTC. Encoded protein: CASSLNVYEQYF.

This clonotype was recorded at least ten times. The chain carries TRBV30 and TRBJ1-3, with 8 bases lining up with TRBD1. The CDR3 loop spans 13 amino acids. In germline, CDR1 is GTSNPN, CDR2 SVGIG (reference sequence). V trimming: 2 bases; J trimming: 5 bases; junction bases outside the gene matches: 2. The CDR3 DNA follows: TGTGCCTGGAGTAGGGACAGGCGAAACACCATATATTTT. Translation: CAWSRDRRNTIYF. Combining the CDR3 with reference TRBV30 and TRBJ1-3 gives the whole variable domain SQTIHQWPATLVQPVGSPLSLECTVEGTSNPNLYWYRQAAGRGLQLLFYSVGIGQISSEVPQNLSASRPQDRQFILSSKKLLLSDSGFYLCAWSRDRRNTIYFGEGSWLTVV.

In this sample, this clonotype turned up many times. V and J are TRBV12-3 or TRBV12-4 and TRBJ2-2; D assignment may be TRBD1 or TRBD2 (6 bases each). V was cut by 3 bases and J by 0 bases, with 8 bases left in between. CDR3 length equals 15 residues. CDR3 sequence: CASSLGGSNTGELFF. CDR3 DNA: TGTGCCAGCAGTTTGGGGGGCTCGAACACCGGGGAGCTGTTTTTT.